A single sample gave rise to the 7 T cell receptor beta chains below, sequenced in a study of blood T cell repertoires in COVID-19. Here immunoSEQ multiplex PCR was the method, and the copy in TCRdb shows in-frame clones only, minus some. The sample has about 65,000 clones, 93% seen once. Specimen: peripheral blood. These receptors all stem from a man between 65 and 85 years old with active COVID-19.

The chain links TRBV15 to TRBJ2-3; maybe TRBD1 (6 bases). Looked up from germline, CDR1 is LNHNV and CDR2 is YYDKDF (reference sequence). This CDR3 is 16 amino acids long. V lost 2 bases to trimming and J lost 2 bases, with 14 bases between them. The DNA of the CDR3 is TGTGCCACCAGCAGATACGATGGACAGACCACAGATACGCAGTATTTT. Its translation: CATSRYDGQTTDTQYF. The full variable domain, rest sourced from reference TRBV15 and TRBJ2-3, is DAMVIQNPRYQVTQFGKPVTLSCSQTLNHNVMYWYQQKSSQAPKLLFHYYDKDFNNEADTPDNFQSRRPNTSFCFLDIRSPGLGDTAMYLCATSRYDGQTTDTQYFGPGTRLTVL.

This chain joins TRBV19 and TRBJ2-1; 10 bases fit TRBD2. J lost 0 bases, V lost 9 bases, and 11 bases had no gene match. The CDR3 length is 17 residues. The germline V gene has CDR1 LNHDA and CDR2 SQIVND (reference sequence). The DNA for the CDR3 is TGTGCCAGCAAGGGACTAGCGCAATTCTCCTCCTACAATGAGCAGTTCTTC. It encodes CASKGLAQFSSYNEQFF. The full variable domain, its missing parts supplied by reference TRBV19 and TRBJ2-1, is DGGITQSPKYLFRKEGQNVTLSCEQNLNHDAMYWYRQDPGQGLRLIYYSQIVNDFQKGDIAEGYSVSREKKESFPLTVTSAQKNPTAFYLCASKGLAQFSSYNEQFFGPGTRLTVL.

About this clone itself: This sample includes further DNA sequences coding for the same CDR3. J is TRBJ2-2 and V is TRBV14, with 11 bases aligning to TRBD2. V shed 1 base, J shed 7 bases, and the junction held 8 bases outside the gene matches. CDR3 size: 17 residues. The germline CDR1 and CDR2 sequences are SGHDN and FVKESK. CDR3 sequence: CASSQGALAGGLGELFF. The CDR3 DNA reads as TGTGCCAGCAGCCAAGGGGCCCTAGCGGGGGGCCTCGGGGAGCTGTTTTTT.

The V gene is TRBV14, the J gene TRBJ2-2; TRBD2 might be the D (6 bases). From germline, CDR1 is SGHDN and CDR2 FVKESK. Between the trimmed V and J ends, which lost 1 base and 0 bases, there was a span of 15 bases. The CDR3 extends over 18 amino acids. CDR3 sequence reads: CASSQGWRGNPNTGELFF. For the CDR3, the DNA is TGTGCCAGCAGCCAAGGGTGGAGGGGTAATCCGAACACCGGGGAGCTGTTTTTT. Variable domain in full (rest from reference TRBV14 and TRBJ2-2): EAGVTQFPSHSVIEKGQTVTLRCDPISGHDNLYWYRRVMGKEIKFLLHFVKESKQDESGMPNNRFLAERTGGTYSTLKVQPAELEDSGVYFCASSQGWRGNPNTGELFFGEGSRLTVL.

Notes on this clone: Other DNA sequences within the sample encode an identical CDR3. The rearrangement joins TRBV20-1 to TRBJ2-3, with 8 bases aligning to TRBD2. From germline, CDR1 is DFQATT and CDR2 SNEGSKA (reference sequence). There are 15 residues in the CDR3. Trimming took 4 bases from V and 6 from J; bases not matched to a gene: 12. In DNA form, the CDR3 reads TGCAGTGCTATTGAGCGGCGGGGGGCCATCGATACGCAGTATTTT. This encodes CSAIERRGAIDTQYF.

The chain joins TRBV29-1 to TRBJ2-1, with D perhaps TRBD2 (6 bases). The CDR3 totals 11 residues. The germline CDR1 and CDR2 sequences are SQVTM and ANQGSEA. Trimming left V 3 bases short and J 10 bases short, with 10 bases between. CDR3 in amino acids: CSVDRGWEQFF. The CDR3 region has the DNA TGCAGCGTTGATCGGGGGTGGGAGCAGTTCTTC.

V usage is TRBV10-2 and J usage is TRBJ2-4; possible D gene TRBD1, 6 bases. The CDR3 totals 16 residues. Trimming stripped 2 bases from V and 1 base from J, with 12 bases between. Germline loops: CDR1 WSHSY, CDR2 SAAADI. The CDR3, as DNA: TGCGCCAGCAGTGAGAAGGCAGGGGCGGCCAAAAACATTCAGTACTTC. Encoded protein: CASSEKAGAAKNIQYF.